One TCR beta chain is described in this entry. The germline V gene has CDR1 MNHEY and CDR2 SMNVEV (reference sequence). With 7 bases removed from V and 6 bases from J, the gap between germline ends came to 12 bases. This CDR3 has 13 amino acids. Clones were read by immunoSEQ multiplex PCR, and TCRdb kept only the in-frame ones, dropping some. Of about 58,000 clones in the sample, more than 70% are singletons; the top ten hold roughly 13%. This sample is drawn from a study of control samples from healthy donors and cancer patients. Material: PBMCs. This receptor was identified in a woman in her fifties or sixties with lung cancer. The gene calls are TRBV27 and TRBJ2-2; D uncertain. The CDR3 DNA reads as TGTGCCAGCACCACCCGGCCCCCCGGGGAGCTGTTTTTT. Amino acid sequence: CASTTRPPGELFF.